The rows below give T cell receptor beta chains drawn from one sample of a study of vaccination effects on CD4 cells after COVID-19. No antigen has been assigned to these receptors. Using immunoSEQ multiplex PCR, the repertoire was profiled, and TCRdb retains in-frame clones only, with some absent. The sample lists 55,000 to 80,000 clones, 80% occurring once. Sequences were derived from CD4+ T cells from PBMCs cultured with SARS-CoV-2 spike peptides, sampled before COVID-19 vaccination. All receptors come from a human donor who received a COVID-19 vaccine. Each CDR3 is given with its conserved first and last residue.

v_gene,j_gene,CDR3aa
TRBV5-1,TRBJ2-3,CASSPLGYSTDTQYF
TRBV9,TRBJ2-3,CASSVVAGVGDTQYF
TRBV5-1,TRBJ2-1,CASSFLQGGYNEQFF
TRBV6-5,TRBJ1-5,CASSYVLGQPQHF
TRBV2,TRBJ2-5,CASRRQETQYF
TRBV30,TRBJ2-6,CAWSRGSSGANVLTF
TRBV7-2,TRBJ1-1,CASRGGGPAFF
TRBV5-1,TRBJ1-4,CASSLEQGSNEKLFF
TRBV10-3,TRBJ1-1,CASMGFTGMGTEAFF
TRBV6-5,TRBJ1-2,CASSSPGGKVGGYTF
TRBV5-6,TRBJ2-3,CASSLEGGLVSTQYF
TRBV19,TRBJ2-5,CASSTRQGAGETQYF
TRBV25-1,TRBJ1-5,CASSEQGDQPQHF
TRBV5-6,TRBJ2-3,CASSLTPFSTDTQYF
TRBV19,TRBJ1-5,CASSTRGELGNQPQHF
TRBV4-2,TRBJ1-2,CASSQGPTGNYGYTF
TRBV24-1,TRBJ2-5,CATSDTNGLAGETQYF
TRBV7-2,TRBJ1-2,CASSTNRAANYGYTF
TRBV4-1,TRBJ1-1,CASSGTLKGTEAFF
TRBV28,TRBJ1-2,CASSWTDYGYTF
TRBV2,TRBJ2-1,CASRDRGSSYNEQFF
TRBV19,TRBJ1-2,CASSPGGQTSGNYGYTF
TRBV30,TRBJ2-5,CALSGGLRETQYF